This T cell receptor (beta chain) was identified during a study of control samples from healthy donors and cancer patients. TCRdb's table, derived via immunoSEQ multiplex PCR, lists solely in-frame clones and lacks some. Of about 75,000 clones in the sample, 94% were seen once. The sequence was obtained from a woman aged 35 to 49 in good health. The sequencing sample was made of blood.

In nucleotides, the CDR3 is TGTGCCAGCAGCTTGGCGCCAGCGGGGGGGCGAGAGACCCAGTACTTC. Translating it yields CASSLAPAGGRETQYF. The chain joins TRBV5-6 to TRBJ2-5; TRBD2 matches 10 bases. V was clipped by 0 bases and J by 4 bases; unmatched bases: 6. The CDR3 runs to 16 residues. Looked up from germline, CDR1 is SGHDT and CDR2 is YYEEEE.